This T cell receptor (beta chain) was identified during a study of cytomegalovirus exposure and HLA in healthy donors. Using immunoSEQ multiplex PCR, the repertoire was profiled, and TCRdb retains in-frame clones only, with some absent. Among roughly 120,000 clones listed, about 87% were seen once. In germline, CDR1 is MNHEY, CDR2 SMNVEV (reference sequence). Unmatched junction bases numbered 11, after V lost 5 bases and J lost 4 bases. The CDR3 runs to 16 residues. The sample taken for sequencing was PBMCs. V usage is TRBV27 and J usage is TRBJ2-3, with 8 bases fitting TRBD2. The sequence was collected from a man between 18 and 35 years old in good health and CMV-seronegative. CDR3 protein: CASSLSNGGAPDTQYF. DNA of the CDR3: TGTGCCAGCAGTCTTTCTAACGGGGGGGCCCCAGATACGCAGTATTTT.